This TCR beta chain emerged from a study of T cell responses to AZD1222 COVID-19 vaccine (dated by TCRdb to the early 2020s). Regarding the complete study: AZD1222 recipients with second doses at about 4 weeks or about 12 weeks were pooled, because spike-specific TCR depth and breadth did not differ between schedules. A total of 230 to 250 trial participants underwent TCR sequencing, of whom about 200 had received two doses of AZD1222 and 26 had received two doses of the MenACWY control vaccine. Trial participants were enrolled by age into 18-55, 56-69 and 70-plus year subgroups, with roughly 160, 29 and 62 TCR-sequenced participants respectively.

The time point label on this specimen signifies: baseline before first vaccination. The vaccinee samples were drawn from two UK trials, COV001 and COV002, one of which was a single-blind randomized controlled phase 2/3 trial testing AZD1222 (ChAdOx1 nCoV-19) in healthy adults. For TCRbeta chain sequencing, PBMC samples from trial participants were taken at day 0 and at day 28 after the second dose. Turning to this clone: No antigen is known for it. No much larger clone exists at a distance of one base, and base qualities are not known.

Paper-wide results and their limitations: Conclusions about previously exposed vaccinees are limited because only six or seven AZD1222 recipients were SARS-CoV-2 seropositive at baseline. No day 14 peak-response samples were available, so repertoires were characterized only after the peak T cell response. Most participants were white British and females outnumbered males, and the authors suggested that clonal diversity may have been underestimated. A significant rise in spike-specific TCR breadth and depth was observed after two AZD1222 doses relative to day 0 and relative to MenACWY recipients. The 56-69-year group was small, and its depth increase did not reach significance, likely because of low power. CD4 TCRs associated with the vaccine covered the entire spike protein, and the dominant responses were in regions 160-218 and 743-854. Reportedly, close to half of the unique spike-specific TCRs recognized epitopes lying outside the regions that are mutated in the B.1.351 and B.1.1.7 variants.

The CDR3 regions of human TCRbeta chains were subjected to immunosequencing. The study's own analysis went as follows. TCRs in the repertoires were compared against a reference library of SARS-CoV-2-specific TCRs that had been generated with the MIRA antigen-specificity platform. Breadth was defined as the fraction of unique TCRs that were SARS-CoV-2-associated. Depth was defined as the fraction of total T cells that were SARS-CoV-2-associated. Using the MIRA data, each spike-specific TCR was assigned both to the spike region to which the TCR was reactive and to a CD4 or CD8 class. Log10-transformed breadth and depth values were compared by one-way ANOVA with Sidak's multiple comparisons tests. In TCRdb, the immuneACCESS table is reduced to in-frame sequences with V and J assigned. These tables do not hold every clone; where another copy was compared, an unresolved V gene accounts for under half, and the others remain unexplained. Clone size and V and J calls were adopted from that table, with D and trimming inferred from the DNA. The sample has about 93,000 clones on record, 80% to 90% of them singletons. In total, the top ten clones hold more than 6% of the sample.

The junction carries 11 bases between V and J, which are trimmed by 5 bases and 3 bases respectively. The cysteine opens and the phenylalanine closes a CDR3 of 14 amino acids. Only the CDR3 DNA stays, 42 bases, in frame from base 1. The germline V gene specifies SGHTA as CDR1 and FQGTGA as CDR2. This TCR was sampled from an adult in good health. The source material was peripheral blood, sampled on day 0 of AZD1222 vaccination. The sequence is built from TRBV7-3 and TRBJ1-3; the D gene identity is not certain. The DNA is TGTGCCAGCAGCCCGGGAGGCGGTGGAAACACCATATATTTT. The translation is CASSPGGGGNTIYF.